The 25 T cell receptor beta chains listed next were all sequenced from one sample in a study of spatial heterogeneity in lung cancer. This sample's time point: blood at routine non-recurrence follow-up after resection. TCRdb reprocessed the 5' RACE reads with MiXCR, giving one entry per CDR3 protein. Of about 11,000 distinct CDR3 sequences listed, around 9.1% are singletons. Sequencing was performed on PBMCs, taken at follow-up. These receptors came from a female donor with early-stage non-small cell lung cancer.

J is TRBJ1-2 and V is TRBV28; D is unclear. The CDR3 is 11 amino acids. V was clipped by 5 bases and J by 5 bases, with 6 bases between them. Germline assignment: CDR1 MDHEN and CDR2 SYDVKM. The CDR3 nucleotides are TGTGCCAGCAGTGCCGGTTATGGCTACACCTTC. Its translation: CASSAGYGYTF.

Ten or more counts support this clonotype. This chain connects TRBV24-1 to TRBJ2-7; D remains unclear. Germline CDR1 is KGHDR and CDR2 is SFDVKD. The CDR3 is 13 residues long. V shed 4 bases and J shed 6 bases, with 12 bases lying between them. CDR3 bases: TGTGCCACCAGTGAGAGGTCCCTGGGCGAGCAGTACGTC. The encoded protein is CATSERSLGEQYV.

This clonotype was seen ten or more times. V gene TRBV7-2 combines with J gene TRBJ1-2; D is unclear. Germline V CDR1 and CDR2: SGHTA, FQGNSA. V was trimmed by 5 bases and J by 4 bases, leaving 20 bases between them. This CDR3 comprises 16 residues. The CDR3 sequence is CASSPDGVRTTYGYTF. Written as DNA, the CDR3 is TGTGCCAGCAGCCCCGACGGTGTGAGGACTACCTATGGCTACACCTTC.

This clonotype was seen ten or more times. The chain links TRBV27 to TRBJ1-2; weak D call: TRBD1 (5 bases). Germline CDR1 and CDR2: MNHEY and SMNVEV (reference sequence). CDR3 size: 15 residues. Trimming removed 1 base from V and 5 bases from J, with 14 bases in between. This chain's CDR3 is CASSLWAGKEYGYTF. As DNA, the CDR3 is TGTGCCAGCAGTTTATGGGCAGGGAAGGAGTATGGCTACACCTTC.

This clonotype appeared many times. This chain links TRBV29-1 with TRBJ2-3; 12 bases map to TRBD2. The CDR3 runs to 15 residues. Trimming removed 6 bases from V and 4 bases from J; junction bases left unmatched: 8. Per germline, CDR1 SQVTM and CDR2 ANQGSEA. The CDR3 spells CSVASSGGAADTQYF. The CDR3 nucleotides are TGCAGCGTAGCCTCTAGCGGGGGGGCAGCAGATACGCAGTATTTT.

This clonotype was detected only a few times. This sequence joins TRBV7-9 and TRBJ2-1, with D perhaps matching TRBD1 (6 bases). Trimming took off 4 bases at V and 10 bases at J, with 23 bases between the two ends. Germline CDR1 reads SEHNR; CDR2 reads FQNEAQ (reference sequence). This CDR3 has 16 amino acids. The CDR3 sequence: CASSSPNRDVRQEQFF. CDR3 sequence (DNA): TGTGCCAGCAGCTCCCCCAACAGGGATGTTCGGCAGGAGCAGTTCTTC.

This clonotype was detected ten times or more. The rearrangement uses TRBV4-2 and TRBJ2-1; 9 bases line up with TRBD1. Germline loops: CDR1 LGHNA, CDR2 YNFKEQ. The CDR3 has 15 amino acids. The V and J ends lost 0 bases and 6 bases, in that order; junction bases with no gene match: 3. The CDR3 nucleotides read TGTGCCAGCAGCCAAGATGAGACAGGGGGCAATGAGCAGTTCTTC. Translated: CASSQDETGGNEQFF.

Worth noting for this clonotype: A read error is possible here, since a much larger clone lies one base away. CDR3 coding DNA: TGTGCCAGAGACAGGAACAATGAGCAGTTCTTC. Translation gives CARDRNNEQFF. The V gene is TRBV2, the J gene TRBJ2-1, with D possibly matching TRBD1 (6 bases). Germline values: CDR1 SNHLY, CDR2 FYNNEI. This CDR3 is 11 amino acids long. V was shortened by 9 bases and J by 5 bases, with 8 bases between the two germline ends.

This clonotype showed up many times. V usage is TRBV5-4 and J usage is TRBJ2-5; TRBD2 matches at 11 bases. After removal of 1 base from V and 5 bases from J, the junction contained 10 bases not matched to a gene. CDR3 size: 17 residues. Germline V gene sequence: CDR1 SGHNT, CDR2 YYREEE (reference sequence). This chain's CDR3 is CASSLSRTSGSVETQYF. The CDR3 nucleotides are TGTGCCAGCAGCTTGAGTCGAACTAGCGGGAGTGTGGAGACCCAGTACTTC.

This clonotype was detected ten times or more. The chain has TRBV6-1 and TRBJ2-1; 10 nucleotides line up with TRBD1. CDR3 length: 17 amino acids. CDR1 is MNHNS, CDR2 SASEGT, per germline. V trimming: 7 bases; J trimming: 4 bases; junction bases outside the gene matches: 13. The CDR3: CASTDEPWTGGYNEQFF. CDR3 DNA sequence: TGTGCCAGCACTGACGAGCCATGGACAGGGGGTTACAATGAGCAGTTCTTC.

In its sample, this clonotype was seen many times. V is TRBV20-1 and J is TRBJ1-5; D unclear. Per germline, CDR1 DFQATT and CDR2 SNEGSKA (reference sequence). This CDR3 is 15 amino acids long. Trimming removed 1 base from V and 1 base from J, with 11 bases in between. CDR3 coding DNA: TGCAGTGCTAGAGGATTTGGAAGGAGCAATCAGCCCCAGCATTTT. The encoded protein is CSARGFGRSNQPQHF.

This clonotype has a count of ten or more. V and J are TRBV29-1 and TRBJ2-5; tentative D call: TRBD2 (6 bases). The CDR3 loop spans 12 amino acids. CDR1 is SQVTM and CDR2 is ANQGSEA in the germline V gene. The DNA for the CDR3 is TGCACCGGGGGAGGAGGCCAAGAGACCCAGTACTTC. Amino acid sequence: CTGGGGQETQYF.

In this sample, this clonotype turned up many times. The chain combines TRBV23-1 with TRBJ2-2; 9 bases are shared with TRBD2. TRBV23-1 is an open reading frame, and its role is uncertain. Germline trimming cut 6 bases from V and 1 base from J; bases unmatched to any gene: 12. The CDR3 is 18 amino acids. The CDR3 DNA is TGCGCCAGCAGCCAGGGCGGGGGGGCCGCCATGAACACCGGGGAGCTGTTTTTT. Translated: CASSQGGGAAMNTGELFF.

The table lists this clonotype with many counts. The V and J genes are TRBV6-6 and TRBJ2-7; 8 bases match TRBD2. Germline V lookup: CDR1 MNHNY, CDR2 SVGAGI (reference sequence). The CDR3 has 13 residues. V shed 10 bases and J 5 bases; nucleotides not matched to a gene: 10. The CDR3 here is CATHLTSANEQYF. CDR3 nucleotides: TGTGCCACCCACTTGACTAGCGCAAACGAGCAGTACTTC.

This clonotype showed up many times. The CDR3 DNA is TGTGCCAGCAGCCCGACTAGCGTCCGCACAGATACGCAGTATTTT. Translation gives CASSPTSVRTDTQYF. The rearrangement joins TRBV7-9 to TRBJ2-3, with TRBD2 matching over 8 bases. Germline trimming cut 5 bases from V and 1 base from J; bases unmatched to any gene: 5. The length of the CDR3 is 15 residues. The germline gives CDR1 SEHNR, CDR2 FQNEAQ (reference sequence).

Many counts were recorded for this clonotype. This rearrangement joins TRBV6-5 to TRBJ1-6; no definite D call. V shed 2 bases and J shed 6 bases, with 11 bases lying between them. Per the germline V gene, CDR1 is MNHEY and CDR2 is SVGAGI. The CDR3 covers 15 residues. CDR3 loop: CASSYDGPINSPLHF. CDR3 nucleotide sequence: TGTGCCAGCAGTTACGACGGGCCAATTAATTCACCCCTCCACTTT.

This clonotype was seen repeatedly, ten times or more. V and J are TRBV6-1 and TRBJ1-6; D is uncertain. CDR1 is MNHNS, CDR2 SASEGT, per germline. This CDR3 region has 14 residues. Between the trimmed V and J ends, which lost 8 bases and 5 bases, there was a span of 13 bases. The chain's CDR3 is CASFERGHNSPLHF. The CDR3 DNA sequence: TGTGCCAGCTTCGAACGAGGGCATAATTCACCCCTCCACTTT.

This clonotype has ten or more counts. V gene TRBV6-2 or TRBV6-3 combines with J gene TRBJ1-1; D uncertain. Germline values: CDR1 MNHEY, CDR2 SVGEGT. Trimming pared 2 bases from V and 1 base from J, leaving 8 bases between. The CDR3 has 14 residues. CDR3 in DNA: TGTGCCAGCAGTTACGCCGGGAAGAACACTGAAGCTTTCTTT. Translating it yields CASSYAGKNTEAFF.

This clonotype has at least ten counts. V usage is TRBV7-2 and J usage is TRBJ2-7; D gene unclear. V lost 5 bases to trimming and J lost 3 bases, with 5 bases between them. CDR1 is SGHTA and CDR2 is FQGNSA in the germline V gene. The CDR3 totals 11 residues. The CDR3 is CASSPLYEQYF. The CDR3 bases are TGTGCCAGCAGCCCCCTCTACGAGCAGTACTTC.

This clonotype has only a few counts. J is TRBJ1-4 and V is TRBV7-9; weak D call: TRBD1 (6 bases). The CDR3 covers 15 residues. The V end was cut by 5 bases, the J end by 5 bases, with 15 bases between. The germline V gene has CDR1 SEHNR and CDR2 FQNEAQ (reference sequence). The CDR3 DNA reads TGTGCCAGCAGCCGGGGGCGGAGTCCGAATGAAAAACTGTTTTTT. Its protein is CASSRGRSPNEKLFF.

This clonotype was picked up many times. The chain is built from TRBV15 and TRBJ2-3; the D is unclear. From germline, CDR1 is LNHNV and CDR2 YYDKDF (reference sequence). The germline V and J ends were trimmed by 2 bases and 4 bases, with 10 bases remaining between them. The CDR3 extends over 14 amino acids. CDR3: CATSRRHSADTQYF. As DNA, the CDR3 is TGTGCCACCAGCAGACGACACAGTGCAGATACGCAGTATTTT.

This clonotype was counted at least ten times. CDR3 DNA: TGTGCCAGCAGCTTAACAGGGCGAACCAAAAACATTCAGTACTTC. It translates to CASSLTGRTKNIQYF. This chain links TRBV7-2 with TRBJ2-4; D may be TRBD1 (6 bases). The CDR3 has 15 amino acids. CDR1 SGHTA and CDR2 FQGNSA come from the germline V gene. Trimming took 2 bases from V and 2 from J, leaving 10 bases between them.

The table lists this clonotype with a few counts. This chain joins TRBV7-2 and TRBJ2-4; D may match TRBD1 or TRBD2 (5 bases each). Germline V gene sequence: CDR1 SGHTA, CDR2 FQGNSA. Deletions cut 4 bases from V and 1 base from J, with 5 bases between. This CDR3 is 13 amino acids long. The CDR3 nucleotides are TGTGCCAGCAGCTGGGGGGCCAAAAACATTCAGTACTTC. Protein product: CASSWGAKNIQYF.

By share, this clonotype ranks as medium-sized. The rearrangement links TRBV10-3 to TRBJ1-6; D unresolved. Trimming cost V 3 bases and J 8 bases, with 11 bases left between them. The germline CDR1 and CDR2 sequences are ENHRY and SYGVKD. There are 14 residues in the CDR3. CDR3: CAISEELPDSPLHF. The DNA of the CDR3 is TGTGCCATCAGTGAAGAACTGCCGGATTCACCCCTCCACTTT.

This clonotype was recorded only once. The chain carries TRBV27 and TRBJ2-7, with 12 positions matching TRBD2. Germline assignment: CDR1 MNHEY and CDR2 SMNVEV (reference sequence). The CDR3 is 16 residues long. V was pared by 6 bases and J by 2 bases, with 8 bases of the junction left unmatched. CDR3 in amino acids: CASSYLAGGGPYEQYF. In DNA form, the CDR3 reads TGTGCCAGCAGCTATCTAGCGGGAGGGGGACCCTACGAGCAGTACTTC.